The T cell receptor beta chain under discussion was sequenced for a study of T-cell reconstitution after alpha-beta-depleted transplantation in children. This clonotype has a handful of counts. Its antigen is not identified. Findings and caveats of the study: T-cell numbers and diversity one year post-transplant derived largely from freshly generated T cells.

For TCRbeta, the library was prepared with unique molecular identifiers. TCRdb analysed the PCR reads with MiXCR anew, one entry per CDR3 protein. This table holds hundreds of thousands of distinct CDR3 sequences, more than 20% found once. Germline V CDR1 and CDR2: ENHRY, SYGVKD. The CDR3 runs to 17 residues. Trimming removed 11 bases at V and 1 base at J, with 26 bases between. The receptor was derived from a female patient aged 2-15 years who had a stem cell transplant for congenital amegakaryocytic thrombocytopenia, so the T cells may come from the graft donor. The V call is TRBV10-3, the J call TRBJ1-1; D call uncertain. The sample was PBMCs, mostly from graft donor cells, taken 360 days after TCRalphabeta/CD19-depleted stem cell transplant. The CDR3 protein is CAESPELFMFWNTEAFF. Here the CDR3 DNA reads TGTGCCGAATCACCGGAATTATTCATGTTCTGGAACACTGAAGCTTTCTTT.